This T cell receptor (beta chain) was sequenced during a study of Graves' ophthalmopathy and Graves' hyperthyroidism. A remark on this clonotype: What it binds is not known.

Investigators amplified TCR beta CDR3 regions from RNA transcripts. Second-round multiplex PCR came after a first-round RT-PCR that employed HTBI primers. TCRdb re-called the multiplex PCR reads through MiXCR, storing one row per CDR3 protein. The repertoire includes almost 750,000 distinct CDR3 sequences, 35% to 50% of them detected once, and 44% sits in the top ten. Findings and caveats of the study: Stable hyperthyroidism and ophthalmopathy were told apart by a 13-signature model, which achieved almost 90% sensitivity and 81.08% specificity.

The CDR3 is 15 amino acids. The germline V gene has CDR1 SGHRS and CDR2 YFSETQ. Trimming took 4 bases from V and 5 from J; bases not matched to a gene: 8. Uncontrolled infections, pregnancy, lactation or other autoimmune diseases led to patient exclusion. The diagnosis combined clinical symptoms, thyroxine, TRAb, thyroid ultrasound and orbital computed tomography scans. The PBMCs originated from roughly 10 ml of fresh peripheral blood. The sequenced material came from peripheral blood. This clonotype originated in an adult man with Graves' ophthalmopathy. The genes are TRBV5-1 and TRBJ2-2; 7 nucleotides match TRBD1. CDR3 DNA: TGCGCCAGCAGCCCAGGGGGACAGACAACCGGGGAGCTGTTTTTT. Translating gives CASSPGGQTTGELFF. Drawing the rest from reference TRBV5-1 and TRBJ2-2, the complete variable domain is KAGVTQTPRYLIKTRGQQVTLSCSPISGHRSVSWYQQTPGQGLQFLFEYFSETQRNKGNFPGRFSGRQFSNSRSEMNVSTLELGDSALYLCASSPGGQTTGELFFGEGSRLTVL.